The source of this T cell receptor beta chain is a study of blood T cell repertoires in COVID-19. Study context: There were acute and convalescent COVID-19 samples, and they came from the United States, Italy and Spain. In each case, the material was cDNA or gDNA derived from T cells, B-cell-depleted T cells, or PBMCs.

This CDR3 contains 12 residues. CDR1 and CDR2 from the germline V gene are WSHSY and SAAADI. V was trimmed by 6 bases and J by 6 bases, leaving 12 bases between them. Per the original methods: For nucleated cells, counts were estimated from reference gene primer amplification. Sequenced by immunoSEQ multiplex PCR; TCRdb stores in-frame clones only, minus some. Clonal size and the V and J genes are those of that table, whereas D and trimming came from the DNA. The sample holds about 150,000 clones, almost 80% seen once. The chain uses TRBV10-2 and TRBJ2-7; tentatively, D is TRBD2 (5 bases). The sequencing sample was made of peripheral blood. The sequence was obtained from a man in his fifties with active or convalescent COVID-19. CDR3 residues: CASSRSSSEQYF. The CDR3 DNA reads TGCGCCAGCAGCCGATCTAGCTCCGAGCAGTACTTC.